The T cell receptor (beta chain) under discussion was sequenced for a study of regulatory T cells. Study-level results: In CD3G-deficient patients, conventional CD4+ T cells were enriched for hydrophobic CDR3 residues at positions 6 and 7.

Amplification used 52 TRBV primers and 13 TRBJ primers. The protocol was immunoSEQ multiplex PCR, while the TCRdb copy is restricted to in-frame clones and leaves out a portion. This table has 30,000 to 40,000 clones, about 89% appearing once. With respect to this clone: The target antigen is unknown.

CDR1 and CDR2 from the germline V gene are LNHDA and SQIVND (reference sequence). The CDR3 has 14 residues. The ends lost 5 bases at V and 6 bases at J; junction bases unmatched: 8. The specimen was conventional CD4+ T cells sorted from blood. The clonotype originates from a person aged 18-30 years with CD3G deficiency. The chain has TRBV19 and TRBJ1-1; TRBD1 agrees at 8 bases. The CDR3 nucleotides read TGTGCCAGTAGTCTATTTCAGGGGGCCCCTGAAGCTTTCTTT. Encoded protein: CASSLFQGAPEAFF.